The sequence of this T cell receptor (beta chain) was determined in a study of T cell repertoires in cytomegalovirus infection. Study summary: CMV infection together with matching HLA type was indicated by public TCR beta signatures. General study points: Pooled public TCR beta family frequency picked out CMV carriers with the relevant HLA. Predominance within the ex vivo response was attributable to HLA-C-restricted CMV-specific TCR beta clonotypes.

TCRdb used MiXCR to reprocess the reads, holding one entry per CDR3 protein. The sample carries 700,000 to 900,000 distinct CDR3 sequences, just under 30% recorded once. In regard to this clonotype: The target antigen is unknown.

The CDR3 spans 15 residues. The trim removed 7 bases at V and 1 base at J, leaving 8 bases unmatched. Germline assignment: CDR1 ENHRY and CDR2 SYGVKD. Sample: cultured CD8+ T cells from PBMCs, taken from culture after CMV antigen stimulation. The TCR comes from a human donor in good health (CMV status not recorded). Some clones in this sample may be carry-over from other donors' samples. The chain combines TRBV10-3 with TRBJ1-2, with 8 bases fitting TRBD1. The CDR3 loop reads CAIKRTGTLNYGYTF. The CDR3 nucleotides read TGTGCCATCAAACGGACAGGGACCCTTAACTATGGCTACACCTTC.